Following are 11 T cell receptor beta chains from one sample sequenced in a study of blood T cell repertoires in COVID-19 (dated by TCRdb to about 2020). The method behind the library was the immunoSEQ multiplex PCR assay. This is the immuneACCESS table as TCRdb keeps it, with only in-frame sequences that have V and J called. A part of the clones is gone; compared with another copy, unresolved V genes explain less than half, and the rest is unexplained. In all, the sample holds about 150,000 clones, and about 81% of those were seen once. The ten most abundant clones make up around 7.7% of the sample. Sequenced input: PBMCs or T cells enriched from blood (not recorded which). Every receptor here comes from a man aged 50-60 years who had recovered from COVID-19.

The chain employs TRBV24-1 and TRBJ2-3, with 8 positions matching TRBD1. Trimming cost V 9 bases and J 4 bases; bases outside gene matches: 2. The CDR3 extends over 12 amino acids. CDR1 and CDR2 (germline): KGHDR, SFDVKD. The CDR3 spells CATAQGADTQYF. The CDR3 coding sequence is TGTGCCACCGCACAGGGGGCAGATACGCAGTATTTT.

The rearrangement uses TRBV3-1 (or the pseudogene TRBV3-2) and TRBJ1-6; 8 nucleotides agree with TRBD1. After removal of 1 base from V and 7 bases from J, the junction contained 9 bases not matched to a gene. Germline lookup yields CDR1 LGHDT and CDR2 YNNKEL (reference sequence). This CDR3 is built from 17 residues. CDR3 DNA sequence: TGTGCCAGCAGCCAAGGCGGACAGGGCCTAAGGAATTCACCCCTCCACTTT. It translates to CASSQGGQGLRNSPLHF.

The chain joins TRBV18 to TRBJ1-5, with TRBD1 matching over 7 bases. This CDR3 is 16 amino acids long. V was clipped by 4 bases and J by 2 bases; unmatched bases: 8. The V gene's germline CDR1 is KGHSH and CDR2 LQKENI. The CDR3 spells CASSQTDTGGNQPQHF. In DNA form, the CDR3 reads TGTGCCAGCTCACAAACGGACACAGGGGGCAATCAGCCCCAGCATTTT. Full variable domain (outside the CDR3, taken from reference TRBV18 and TRBJ1-5): NAGVMQNPRHLVRRRGQEARLRCSPMKGHSHVYWYRQLPEEGLKFMVYLQKENIIDESGMPKERFSAEFPKEGPSILRIQQVVRGDSAAYFCASSQTDTGGNQPQHFGDGTRLSIL.

The chain links TRBV30 to TRBJ1-2, with D possibly being TRBD1 (5 bases). This CDR3 comprises 14 residues. V was clipped by 6 bases and J by 5 bases, with 19 bases between them. Germline V gene lookup returns CDR1 GTSNPN and CDR2 SVGIG (reference sequence). The CDR3 loop reads CACLGQGRLYGYTF. The CDR3 nucleotides are TGTGCCTGCCTTGGGCAGGGCCGCCTTTATGGCTACACCTTC.

This clone was observed a few times. The chain uses TRBV2 and TRBJ1-2, with TRBD1 as a possible D gene (5 bases). The germline V and J ends were trimmed by 6 bases and 5 bases, with 16 bases remaining between them. Germline V CDR1 and CDR2: SNHLY, FYNNEI. CDR3 size: 14 residues. CDR3 residues: CASRFQGFWYGYTF. DNA of the CDR3: TGTGCCAGCAGGTTTCAGGGTTTTTGGTATGGCTACACCTTC.

The V gene is TRBV19, the J gene TRBJ1-4; D is ambiguous. The germline V gene encodes CDR1 LNHDA and CDR2 SQIVND (reference sequence). The germline V and J ends were trimmed by 6 bases and 8 bases, with 16 bases remaining between them. This CDR3 has 14 residues. The CDR3 nucleotides are TGTGCCAGTAGCTTCGGAGCCTTCAAGGAAAAACTGTTTTTT. Translated, it gives CASSFGAFKEKLFF.

The chain has TRBV19 and TRBJ1-5; 9 bases line up with TRBD1. The J segment lost 6 bases and the V segment lost 4 bases, leaving 4 bases of the junction unmatched. Germline-derived CDR1 and CDR2 are LNHDA and SQIVND (reference sequence). The CDR3 length is 14 residues. The CDR3 DNA reads TGTGCCAGTAGTAAACAGGGGGCAGGTCAGCCCCAGCATTTT. Its protein is CASSKQGAGQPQHF.

V and J are TRBV6-5 and TRBJ1-2, with 8 bases fitting TRBD1. Per germline, CDR1 MNHEY and CDR2 SVGAGI. The CDR3 sequence is 15 residues long. Trimming removed 2 bases from V and 0 bases from J; junction bases left unmatched: 2. CDR3 sequence (DNA): TGTGCCAGCAGTTACCAGGGACAGGCTAACTATGGCTACACCTTC. Translation gives CASSYQGQANYGYTF.

V usage is TRBV4-1 and J usage is TRBJ1-1, with D unclear. CDR1 and CDR2 (germline): MGHRA, YSYEKL. Between the trimmed V and J ends, which lost 1 base and 3 bases, there was a span of 6 bases. The CDR3 contains 13 residues. The CDR3 loop reads CASSQGRDTEAFF. CDR3 in DNA: TGCGCCAGCAGCCAAGGGAGGGACACTGAAGCTTTCTTT.

The CDR3 DNA follows: TGTGCCAGCTCCCCATCAAACAGGGAGCGGATCACTGAAGCTTTCTTT. Its translation is CASSPSNRERITEAFF. This chain joins TRBV18 and TRBJ1-1; a weak D match, TRBD1 (6 bases). CDR3 size: 16 residues. Germline V lookup: CDR1 KGHSH, CDR2 LQKENI. Trimming took 6 bases from V and 4 from J, leaving 21 bases between them.

The V call is TRBV7-2, the J call TRBJ2-5, with 7 bases fitting TRBD1. Germline trimming cut 2 bases from V and 3 bases from J; bases unmatched to any gene: 6. CDR1 is SGHTA and CDR2 is FQGNSA in the germline V gene. The CDR3 is made up of 15 amino acids. DNA for the CDR3: TGTGCCAGCAGCTTAATGGGGACAGACAAAGAGACCCAGTACTTC. Translated: CASSLMGTDKETQYF.